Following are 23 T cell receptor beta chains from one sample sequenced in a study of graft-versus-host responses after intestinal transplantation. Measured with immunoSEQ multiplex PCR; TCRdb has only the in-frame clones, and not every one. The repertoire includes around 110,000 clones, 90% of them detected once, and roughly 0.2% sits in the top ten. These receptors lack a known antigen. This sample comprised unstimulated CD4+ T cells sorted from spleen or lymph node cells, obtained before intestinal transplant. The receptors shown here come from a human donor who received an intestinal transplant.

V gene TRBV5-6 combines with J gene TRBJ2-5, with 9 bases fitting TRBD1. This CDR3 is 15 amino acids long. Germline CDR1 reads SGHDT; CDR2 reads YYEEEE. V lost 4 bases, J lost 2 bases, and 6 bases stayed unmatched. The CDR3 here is CASSGRTGVQETQYF. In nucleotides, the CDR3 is TGTGCCAGCAGCGGGCGGACAGGGGTACAAGAGACCCAGTACTTC. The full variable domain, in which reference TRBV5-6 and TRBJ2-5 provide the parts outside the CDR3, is DAGVTQSPTHLIKTRGQQVTLRCSPKSGHDTVSWYQQALGQGPQFIFQYYEEEERQRGNFPDRFSGHQFPNYSSELNVNALLLGDSALYLCASSGRTGVQETQYFGPGTRLLVL.

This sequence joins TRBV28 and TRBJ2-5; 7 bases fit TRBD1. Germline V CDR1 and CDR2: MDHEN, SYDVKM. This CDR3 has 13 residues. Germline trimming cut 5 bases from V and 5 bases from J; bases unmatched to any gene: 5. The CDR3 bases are TGTGCCAGCAGTAGGGGGCGGGCGGAGACCCAGTACTTC. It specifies CASSRGRAETQYF.

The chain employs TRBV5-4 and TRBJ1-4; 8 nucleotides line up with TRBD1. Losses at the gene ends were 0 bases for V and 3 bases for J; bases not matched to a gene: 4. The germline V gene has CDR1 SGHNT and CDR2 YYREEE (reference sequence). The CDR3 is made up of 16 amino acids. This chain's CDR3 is CASSLGTGMSNEKLFF. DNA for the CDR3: TGTGCCAGCAGCTTGGGGACAGGGATGTCTAATGAAAAACTGTTTTTT.

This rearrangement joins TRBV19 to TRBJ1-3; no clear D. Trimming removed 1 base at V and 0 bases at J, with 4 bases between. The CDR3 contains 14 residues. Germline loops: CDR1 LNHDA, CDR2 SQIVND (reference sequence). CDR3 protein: CASSIAVSGNTIYF. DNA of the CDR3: TGTGCCAGTAGTATAGCGGTCTCTGGAAACACCATATATTTT.

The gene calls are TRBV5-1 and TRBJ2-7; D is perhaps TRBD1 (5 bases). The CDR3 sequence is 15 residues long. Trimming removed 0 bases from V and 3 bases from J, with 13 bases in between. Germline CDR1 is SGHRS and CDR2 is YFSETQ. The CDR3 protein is CASSLGGNPGYEQYF. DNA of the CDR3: TGCGCCAGCAGCTTGGGGGGCAATCCGGGCTACGAGCAGTACTTC.

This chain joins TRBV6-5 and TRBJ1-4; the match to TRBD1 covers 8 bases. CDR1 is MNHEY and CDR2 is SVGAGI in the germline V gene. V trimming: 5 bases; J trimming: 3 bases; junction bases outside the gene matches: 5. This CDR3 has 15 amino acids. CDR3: CASSNLDRANEKLFF. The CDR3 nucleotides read TGTGCCAGCAGTAATCTGGACAGGGCTAATGAAAAACTGTTTTTT.

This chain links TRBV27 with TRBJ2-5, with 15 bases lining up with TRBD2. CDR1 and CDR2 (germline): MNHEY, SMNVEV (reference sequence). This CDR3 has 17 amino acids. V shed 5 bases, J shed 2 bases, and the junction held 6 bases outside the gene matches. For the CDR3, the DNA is TGTGCCAGCAGTACCGGGACTAGCGGGGGGTGGCAAGAGACCCAGTACTTC. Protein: CASSTGTSGGWQETQYF.

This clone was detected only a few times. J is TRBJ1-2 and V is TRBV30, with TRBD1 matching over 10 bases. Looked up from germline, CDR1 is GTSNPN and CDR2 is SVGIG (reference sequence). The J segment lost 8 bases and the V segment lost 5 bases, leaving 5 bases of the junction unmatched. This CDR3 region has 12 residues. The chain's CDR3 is CAWSGTGEGYTF. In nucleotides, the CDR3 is TGTGCCTGGTCAGGGACAGGGGAAGGCTACACCTTC.

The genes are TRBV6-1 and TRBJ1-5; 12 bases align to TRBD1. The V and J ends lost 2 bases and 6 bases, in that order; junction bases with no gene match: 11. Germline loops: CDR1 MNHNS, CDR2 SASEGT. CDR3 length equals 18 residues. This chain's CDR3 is CASSEWGTGGIRGQPQHF. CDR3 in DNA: TGTGCCAGCAGTGAATGGGGGACAGGGGGCATTCGGGGTCAGCCCCAGCATTTT.

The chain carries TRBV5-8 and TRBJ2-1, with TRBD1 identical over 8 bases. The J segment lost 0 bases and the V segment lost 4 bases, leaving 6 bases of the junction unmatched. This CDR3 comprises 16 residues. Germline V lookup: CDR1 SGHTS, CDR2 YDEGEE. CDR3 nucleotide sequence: TGTGCCAGCAGCCCGGGACAGGCCGTCTCCTACAATGAGCAGTTCTTC. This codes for CASSPGQAVSYNEQFF.

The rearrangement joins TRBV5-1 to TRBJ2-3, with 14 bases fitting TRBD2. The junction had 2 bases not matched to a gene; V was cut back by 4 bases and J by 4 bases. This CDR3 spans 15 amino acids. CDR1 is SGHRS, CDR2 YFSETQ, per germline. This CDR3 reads CASSLTSGRADTQYF. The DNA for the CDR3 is TGCGCCAGCAGCCTGACTAGCGGGAGGGCAGATACGCAGTATTTT.

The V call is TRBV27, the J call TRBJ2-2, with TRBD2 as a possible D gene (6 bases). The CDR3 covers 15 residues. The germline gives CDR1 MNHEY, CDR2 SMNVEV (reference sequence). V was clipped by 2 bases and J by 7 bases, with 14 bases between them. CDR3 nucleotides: TGTGCCAGCAGTTTAGGCACTAGCATTAGCGGGGAGCTGTTTTTT. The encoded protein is CASSLGTSISGELFF.

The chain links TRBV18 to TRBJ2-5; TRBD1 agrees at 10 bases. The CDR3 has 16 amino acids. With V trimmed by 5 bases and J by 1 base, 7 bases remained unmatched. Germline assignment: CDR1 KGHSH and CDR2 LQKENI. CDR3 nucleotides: TGTGCCAGCTCATTTTACGGGACAGGGGTCCAAGAGACCCAGTACTTC. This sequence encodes CASSFYGTGVQETQYF.

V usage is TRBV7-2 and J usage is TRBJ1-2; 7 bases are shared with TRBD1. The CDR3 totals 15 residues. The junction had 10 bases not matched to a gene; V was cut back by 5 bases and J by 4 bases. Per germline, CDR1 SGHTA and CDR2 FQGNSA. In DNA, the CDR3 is TGTGCCAGCAGCACCAAGACAGGGTATAGCTATGGCTACACCTTC. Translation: CASSTKTGYSYGYTF.

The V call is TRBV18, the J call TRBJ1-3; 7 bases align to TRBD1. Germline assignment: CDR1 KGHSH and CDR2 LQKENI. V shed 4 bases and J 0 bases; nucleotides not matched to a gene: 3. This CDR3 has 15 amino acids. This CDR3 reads CASSRDSSSGNTIYF. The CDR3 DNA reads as TGTGCCAGCTCACGGGACAGCTCCTCTGGAAACACCATATATTTT.

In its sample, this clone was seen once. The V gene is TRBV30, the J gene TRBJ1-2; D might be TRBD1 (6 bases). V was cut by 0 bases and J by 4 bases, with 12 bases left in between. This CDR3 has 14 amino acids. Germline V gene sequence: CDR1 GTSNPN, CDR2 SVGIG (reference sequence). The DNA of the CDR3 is TGTGCCTGGAGTGTTCGACAGGAACTCTATGGCTACACCTTC. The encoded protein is CAWSVRQELYGYTF.

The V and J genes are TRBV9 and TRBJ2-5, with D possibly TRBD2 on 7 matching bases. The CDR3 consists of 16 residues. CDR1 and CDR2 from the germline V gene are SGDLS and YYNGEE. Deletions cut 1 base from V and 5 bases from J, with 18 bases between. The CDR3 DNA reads TGTGCCAGCAGCGTACGAACAGGGAGAGCGGGGGAGACCCAGTACTTC. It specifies CASSVRTGRAGETQYF.

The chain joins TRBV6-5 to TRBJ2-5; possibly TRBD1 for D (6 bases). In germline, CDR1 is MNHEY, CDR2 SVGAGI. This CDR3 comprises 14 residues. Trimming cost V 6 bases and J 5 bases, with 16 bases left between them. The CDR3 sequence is CASSRDKRMETQYF. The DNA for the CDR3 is TGTGCCAGCAGCCGGGACAAGAGAATGGAGACCCAGTACTTC.

The CDR3 spells CASSPPTGGTQYF. The CDR3 region has the DNA TGTGCCAGCAGCCCCCCAACTGGAGGGACCCAGTACTTC. This chain links TRBV6-5 with TRBJ2-5, with D possibly being TRBD2 (5 bases). The V end was cut by 6 bases, the J end by 7 bases, with 15 bases between. Germline values: CDR1 MNHEY, CDR2 SVGAGI. The length of the CDR3 is 13 residues.

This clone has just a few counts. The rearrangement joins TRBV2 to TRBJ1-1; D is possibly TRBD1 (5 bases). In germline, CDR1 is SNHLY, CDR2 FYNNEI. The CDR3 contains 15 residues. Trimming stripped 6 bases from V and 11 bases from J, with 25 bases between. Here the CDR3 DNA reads TGTGCCAGCAGAGACAGTGGGCTCCGAAGCCAGTGGGCTTTCTTT. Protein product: CASRDSGLRSQWAFF.

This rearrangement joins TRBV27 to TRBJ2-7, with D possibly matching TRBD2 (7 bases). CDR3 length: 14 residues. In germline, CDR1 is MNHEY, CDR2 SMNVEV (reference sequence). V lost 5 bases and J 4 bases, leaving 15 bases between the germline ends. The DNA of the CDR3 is TGTGCCAGCAGTGCCCTAGGGGGGGGTTACGAGCAGTACTTC. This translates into CASSALGGGYEQYF.

CDR3 loop: CASSLVQVPYNEQFF. Here the CDR3 DNA reads TGCGCCAGCAGCTTGGTTCAGGTCCCCTACAATGAGCAGTTCTTC. The gene calls are TRBV5-1 and TRBJ2-1; D is unclear. The CDR3 is 15 residues long. CDR1 is SGHRS and CDR2 is YFSETQ in the germline V gene. Trimming removed 0 bases at V and 2 bases at J, with 9 bases between.

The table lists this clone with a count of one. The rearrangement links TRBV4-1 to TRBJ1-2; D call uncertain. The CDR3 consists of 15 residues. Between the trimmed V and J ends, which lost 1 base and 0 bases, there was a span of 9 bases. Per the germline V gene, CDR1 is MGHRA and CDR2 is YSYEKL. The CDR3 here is CASSQGGVPNYGYTF. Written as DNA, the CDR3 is TGCGCCAGCAGCCAAGGGGGAGTTCCTAACTATGGCTACACCTTC.